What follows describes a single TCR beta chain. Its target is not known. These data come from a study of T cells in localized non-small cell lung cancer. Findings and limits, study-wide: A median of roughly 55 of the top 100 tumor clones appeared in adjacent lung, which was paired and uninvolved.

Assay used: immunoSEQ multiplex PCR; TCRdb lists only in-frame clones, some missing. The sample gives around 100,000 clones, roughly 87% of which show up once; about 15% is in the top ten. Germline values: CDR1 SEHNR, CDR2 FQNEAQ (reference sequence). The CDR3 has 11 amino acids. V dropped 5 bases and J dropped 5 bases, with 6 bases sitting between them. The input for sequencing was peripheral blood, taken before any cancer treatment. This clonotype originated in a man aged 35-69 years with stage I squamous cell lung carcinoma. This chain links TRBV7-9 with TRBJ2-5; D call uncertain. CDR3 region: CASSIDETQYF. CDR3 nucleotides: TGTGCCAGCAGCATAGATGAGACCCAGTACTTC.